These 22 T cell receptor beta chains were all obtained from the same sample, sequenced in a study of cytomegalovirus exposure and HLA in healthy donors (dated 2017 in TCRdb). The library was made by the immunoSEQ multiplex PCR assay. A mixture of 60 forward primers for TCR Vbeta segments and 13 reverse primers for TCR Jbeta segments was used in the multiplex PCR. This immuneACCESS table, as held by TCRdb, lists in-frame sequences with V and J called but not all clones. Of the missing ones, under half trace to an unresolved V gene in checked studies; the others have no known cause. Present in this sample are some 150,000 clones, about 70% of which were seen just once. The ten largest account for 4% to 5.5% of the sample. The sequenced material came from PBMCs. Receptors were obtained from a man in his 60s in good health and CMV-seronegative.

The chain uses TRBV30 and TRBJ2-7, with 8 bases matching TRBD2. Germline CDR1 is GTSNPN and CDR2 is SVGIG (reference sequence). CDR3 length equals 15 residues. The trim removed 0 bases at V and 0 bases at J, leaving 4 bases unmatched. The CDR3 DNA reads as TGTGCCTGGAGTGTAAGGCTAGCGGGCTCCTACGAGCAGTACTTC. Its protein is CAWSVRLAGSYEQYF.

The chain joins TRBV19 to TRBJ2-5, with D tentatively TRBD2 (6 bases). This CDR3 contains 13 residues. V lost 5 bases and J lost 7, with 14 bases in between. Germline CDR1 is LNHDA and CDR2 is SQIVND (reference sequence). CDR3 nucleotides: TGTGCCAGTAGTCGAGGGACCGGGGGGACCCAGTACTTC. Translated: CASSRGTGGTQYF.

J is TRBJ2-3 and V is TRBV29-1; D uncertain. CDR3 length: 14 residues. V lost 4 bases and J 5 bases, leaving 16 bases between the germline ends. Germline CDR1 reads SQVTM; CDR2 reads ANQGSEA. CDR3 region: CSVALGSVGDTQYF. DNA for the CDR3: TGCAGCGTTGCCCTCGGGTCTGTCGGAGATACGCAGTATTTT.

This chain links TRBV4-2 with TRBJ1-2; 8 bases line up with TRBD1. In germline, CDR1 is LGHNA, CDR2 YNFKEQ. Losses at the gene ends were 2 bases for V and 2 bases for J; bases not matched to a gene: 4. CDR3 length equals 15 residues. CDR3 loop: CASSQTDRANYGYTF. The CDR3 DNA reads TGTGCCAGCAGCCAAACGGACAGGGCCAACTATGGCTACACCTTC.

The V gene is TRBV4-1, the J gene TRBJ2-5, with 7 bases lining up with TRBD1. This CDR3 is 15 amino acids long. Germline CDR1 and CDR2: MGHRA and YSYEKL. The V and J ends lost 4 bases and 5 bases, in that order; junction bases with no gene match: 10. The CDR3 spells CASSLTGTGQETQYF. The CDR3 coding sequence is TGCGCCAGCAGCCTGACAGGGACGGGACAGGAGACCCAGTACTTC.

The J gene is TRBJ2-3, the V gene TRBV2; 7 bases line up with TRBD2. CDR3 length: 14 residues. Germline V CDR1 and CDR2: SNHLY, FYNNEI. V lost 0 bases and J lost 3; bases outside the gene matches: 0. In DNA form, the CDR3 reads TGTGCCAGCAGTGAAGCGGGGGGGACAGATACGCAGTATTTT. Translated: CASSEAGGTDTQYF.

The V call is TRBV18, the J call TRBJ2-7; D is uncertain. Germline assignment: CDR1 KGHSH and CDR2 LQKENI. Trimming pared 3 bases from V and 6 bases from J, leaving 9 bases between. The CDR3 length is 12 residues. CDR3 protein: CASSPTLTEQYF. In nucleotides, the CDR3 is TGTGCCAGCTCACCGACACTGACCGAGCAGTACTTC.

There are a few counts of this clone. The chain links TRBV5-6 to TRBJ1-6; no reliable D call. This CDR3 is built from 15 residues. Germline lookup yields CDR1 SGHDT and CDR2 YYEEEE. V was cut by 4 bases and J by 10 bases, with 18 bases left in between. CDR3 sequence (DNA): TGTGCCAGCAGCCGAGCGGCCGGGCTAGGGTCACCCCTCCACTTT. Translation gives CASSRAAGLGSPLHF.

The chain recombines TRBV29-1 with TRBJ2-1; possibly TRBD2 for D (6 bases). The CDR3 is 15 residues long. The V and J ends lost 3 bases and 8 bases respectively, with 20 bases between them. Looked up from germline, CDR1 is SQVTM and CDR2 is ANQGSEA. The CDR3 DNA is TGCAGCGTTGAGGGGGGTCTGAGGAGGCCGGATGAGCAGTTCTTC. Its protein is CSVEGGLRRPDEQFF.

This clone has a single count. The chain recombines TRBV5-5 with TRBJ2-5; the D gene is possibly TRBD2 (5 bases). The V end lost 2 bases, the J end lost 0 bases, and 8 bases lay between the germline ends. Germline values: CDR1 SGHKS, CDR2 YYEKEE (reference sequence). CDR3 length: 14 amino acids. As DNA, the CDR3 is TGTGCCAGCAGCTTTAACGGGGACCAAGAGACCCAGTACTTC. Amino acids: CASSFNGDQETQYF.

This clone was observed a few times. The J gene is TRBJ2-5, the V gene TRBV11-2; TRBD1 agrees at 8 bases. Losses at the gene ends were 3 bases for V and 2 bases for J; bases not matched to a gene: 5. The germline CDR1 and CDR2 sequences are SGHAT and FQNNGV. There are 15 residues in the CDR3. The CDR3 spells CASSFAGGWQETQYF. DNA of the CDR3: TGTGCCAGCAGCTTCGCAGGGGGCTGGCAAGAGACCCAGTACTTC.

The V and J genes are TRBV6-1 and TRBJ1-1; D perhaps matches TRBD1 (5 bases). CDR3 length equals 15 residues. Germline V gives CDR1 MNHNS, CDR2 SASEGT. V lost 0 bases and J 1 base, leaving 9 bases between the germline ends. The CDR3 DNA reads as TGTGCCAGCAGTGAAGCGCCGGGGGGGAACACTGAAGCTTTCTTT. This gives the protein CASSEAPGGNTEAFF.

This chain joins TRBV5-6 and TRBJ1-2, with 7 bases aligning to TRBD1. This CDR3 is 12 amino acids long. Unmatched junction bases numbered 3, after V lost 3 bases and J lost 7 bases. Germline V gene sequence: CDR1 SGHDT, CDR2 YYEEEE. The CDR3 coding sequence is TGTGCCAGCAGCTCAACAGGGGTTGGCTACACCTTC. Protein product: CASSSTGVGYTF.

Note on this clone: The junction shows a germline mismatch at one end, possibly a read error. This chain joins TRBV7-7 and TRBJ2-2; tentative D call: TRBD2 (5 bases). The CDR3 extends over 16 amino acids. CDR1 is SSHAT and CDR2 is FNYEAQ in the germline V gene (reference sequence). Written as DNA, the CDR3 is TGTGCTAGCAGCTTAGCGTCGGTGGCGAACACCGGGGAGCTGTTTTTT. This gives the protein CASSLASVANTGELFF.

The gene calls are TRBV4-1 and TRBJ2-3; 7 bases match TRBD2. The ends lost 1 base at V and 3 bases at J; junction bases unmatched: 4. Germline V gene data show CDR1 as MGHRA and CDR2 as YSYEKL. The CDR3 sequence is 15 residues long. The CDR3 is CASSQGGSGTDTQYF. Here the CDR3 DNA reads TGCGCCAGCAGCCAAGGCGGGAGCGGGACAGATACGCAGTATTTT.

This clone was observed a handful of times. The chain employs TRBV4-1 and TRBJ1-4; TRBD1 aligns across 8 bases. Germline V gene lookup returns CDR1 MGHRA and CDR2 YSYEKL. This CDR3 comprises 17 residues. V gave up 0 bases and J gave up 5 bases; unmatched junction bases: 8. CDR3 in amino acids: CASSQEGEDRENEKLFF. In nucleotides, the CDR3 is TGCGCCAGCAGCCAAGAAGGAGAGGACAGGGAAAATGAAAAACTGTTTTTT.

The chain couples TRBV30 to TRBJ2-1; TRBD2 matches at 9 bases. The germline V gene has CDR1 GTSNPN and CDR2 SVGIG (reference sequence). The CDR3 is made up of 14 amino acids. V trimming: 5 bases; J trimming: 6 bases; junction bases outside the gene matches: 8. CDR3 sequence (DNA): TGTGCCTGGGAGATAGCGGGAGCAGGCAATGAGCAGTTCTTC. Translation: CAWEIAGAGNEQFF.

The chain links TRBV6-1 to TRBJ2-7, with TRBD1 as a possible D gene (5 bases). The V gene's germline CDR1 is MNHNS and CDR2 SASEGT. The ends were cut back, 2 bases at V and 1 base at J, with 15 bases in the middle. The CDR3 length is 16 residues. The DNA for the CDR3 is TGTGCCAGCAGTGAATATTTTCAGGGATCTTCCTACGAGCAGTACTTC. Its protein is CASSEYFQGSSYEQYF.

The chain links TRBV4-2 to TRBJ2-7; weak D call: TRBD1 (6 bases). CDR1 and CDR2 from the germline V gene are LGHNA and YNFKEQ. Trimming cost V 3 bases and J 0 bases, with 21 bases left between them. The CDR3 totals 18 residues. CDR3 residues: CASSHPITGQGSSYEQYF. CDR3 in DNA: TGTGCCAGCAGCCACCCGATCACCGGTCAGGGGTCCTCCTACGAGCAGTACTTC.

The chain recombines TRBV7-3 with TRBJ2-2; 8 positions match TRBD2. Germline CDR1 SGHTA, CDR2 FQGTGA. Trimming took 6 bases from V and 7 from J; bases not matched to a gene: 13. This CDR3 is built from 16 residues. The CDR3 DNA is TGTGCCAGCAGTCCCACCCCAGCGGGAGCTGGCGGGGAGCTGTTTTTT. Its translation is CASSPTPAGAGGELFF. The full variable domain, in which reference TRBV7-3 and TRBJ2-2 provide the parts outside the CDR3, is GAGVSQTPSNKVTEKGKYVELRCDPISGHTALYWYRQSLGQGPEFLIYFQGTGAADDSGLPNDRFFAVRPEGSVSTLKIQRTERGDSAVYLCASSPTPAGAGGELFFGEGSRLTVL.

A few counts support this clone. The V gene is TRBV6-1, the J gene TRBJ1-1; 9 nucleotides agree with TRBD1. From germline, CDR1 is MNHNS and CDR2 SASEGT. The CDR3 is 14 amino acids. The ends lost 6 bases at V and 5 bases at J; junction bases unmatched: 7. CDR3 nucleotide sequence: TGTGCCAGCAGGCCGGGACAGGGAAAGACTGAAGCTTTCTTT. Protein product: CASRPGQGKTEAFF.

The chain employs TRBV6-4 and TRBJ2-1, with 11 positions matching TRBD2. Per germline, CDR1 MRHNA and CDR2 SNTAGT. Germline trimming cut 0 bases from V and 5 bases from J; bases unmatched to any gene: 3. There are 16 residues in the CDR3. The CDR3: CASSDSAGLADNEQFF. Written as DNA, the CDR3 is TGTGCCAGCAGTGACTCAGCGGGACTAGCGGACAATGAGCAGTTCTTC.